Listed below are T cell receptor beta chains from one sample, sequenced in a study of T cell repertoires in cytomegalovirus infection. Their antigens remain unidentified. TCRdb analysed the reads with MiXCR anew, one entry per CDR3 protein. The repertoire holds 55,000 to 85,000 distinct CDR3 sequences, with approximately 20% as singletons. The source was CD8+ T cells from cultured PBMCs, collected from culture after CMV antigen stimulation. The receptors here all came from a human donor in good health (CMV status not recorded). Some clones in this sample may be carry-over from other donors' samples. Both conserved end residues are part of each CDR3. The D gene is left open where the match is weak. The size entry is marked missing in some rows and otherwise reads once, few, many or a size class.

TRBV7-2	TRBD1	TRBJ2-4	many	CASSLRGTGEDIQYF	TGTGCCAGCAGCTTAAGGGGGACAGGGGAAGACATTCAGTACTTC
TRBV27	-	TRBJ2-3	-	CASSLSPSASTDTQYF	TGTGCCAGCAGTTTATCTCCCAGTGCTAGCACAGATACGCAGTATTTT
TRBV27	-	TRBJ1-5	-	CASSLTGNQPQHF	TGTGCCAGCAGTTTGACAGGCAATCAGCCCCAGCATTTT
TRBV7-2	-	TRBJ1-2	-	CASSLRDEGNGYTF	TGTGCCAGCAGCTTACGGGATGAGGGAAATGGCTACACCTTC
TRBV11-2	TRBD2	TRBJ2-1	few	CASSFWGGRLDEQFF	TGTGCCAGCTCTTTTTGGGGGGGTCGTTTAGATGAGCAGTTCTTC
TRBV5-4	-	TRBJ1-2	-	CASSSGGNYGYTF	TGTGCCAGCAGCTCCGGGGGGAACTATGGCTACACCTTC
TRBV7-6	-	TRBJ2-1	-	CASSLELAPEGNEQFF	TGTGCCAGCAGCTTAGAACTTGCGCCCGAAGGGAATGAGCAGTTCTTC
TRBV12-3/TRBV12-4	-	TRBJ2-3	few	CASSIGGPPNTQYF	TGTGCCAGCAGTATCGGGGGGCCCCCTAATACGCAGTATTTT
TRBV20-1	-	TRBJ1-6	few	CSARDTQGFDNSPLHF	TGCAGTGCTAGAGACACTCAGGGATTTGATAATTCACCCCTCCACTTT
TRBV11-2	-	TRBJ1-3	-	CASSGNSGLFSGNTIYF	TGTGCCAGCAGCGGAAACTCAGGGCTCTTCTCTGGAAACACCATATATTTT
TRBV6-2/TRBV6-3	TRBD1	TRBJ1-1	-	CASRARGQGAHTEAFF	TGTGCCAGCAGAGCACGGGGACAGGGGGCTCACACTGAAGCTTTCTTT
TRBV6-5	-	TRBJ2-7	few	CASSPSDYHVSYEQYF	TGTGCCAGCAGTCCCTCGGACTACCACGTCTCCTACGAGCAGTACTTC
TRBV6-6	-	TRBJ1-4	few	CASSQRGANEKLFF	TGTGCCAGCAGCCAGAGGGGCGCGAATGAAAAACTGTTTTTT
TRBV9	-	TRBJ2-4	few	CASSVELGSGKNIQYF	TGTGCCAGCAGCGTAGAGCTGGGGTCGGGCAAAAACATTCAGTACTTC
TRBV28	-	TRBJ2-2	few	CASSMGQYSTGELFF	TGTGCCAGCAGTATGGGACAATATAGCACCGGGGAGCTGTTTTTT
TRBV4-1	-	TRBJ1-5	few	CASSQEVPGNQPQHF	TGCGCCAGCAGCCAAGAGGTACCAGGGAATCAGCCCCAGCATTTT
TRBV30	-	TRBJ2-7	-	CAWRRTVYYEQYF	TGTGCCTGGAGGCGCACAGTCTACTACGAGCAGTACTTC
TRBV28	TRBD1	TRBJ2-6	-	CASSVPGQLRTGANVLTF	TGTGCCAGCAGTGTTCCGGGACAGCTGAGGACCGGGGCCAACGTCCTGACTTTC
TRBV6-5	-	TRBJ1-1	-	CASSLTPRSTEAFF	TGTGCCAGCAGTTTAACCCCGAGGAGCACTGAAGCTTTCTTT
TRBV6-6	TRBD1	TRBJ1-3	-	CAIGQGGTIYF	TGTGCTATTGGACAGGGCGGCACCATATATTTT
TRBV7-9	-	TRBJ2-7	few	CASSAPRASGDEQYF	TGTGCCAGCAGCGCGCCCCGGGCCTCGGGGGACGAGCAGTACTTC
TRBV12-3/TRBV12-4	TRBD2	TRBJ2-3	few	CASSQGLAGGTDTQYF	TGTGCCAGCAGTCAGGGACTAGCGGGGGGCACAGATACGCAGTATTTT
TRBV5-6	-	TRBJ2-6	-	CASSLGGLSGANVLTF	TGTGCCAGCAGCTTGGGAGGGCTCTCTGGGGCCAACGTCCTGACTTTC
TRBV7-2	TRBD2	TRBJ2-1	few	CASSWGLAGSSSYNEQFF	TGTGCCAGCAGCTGGGGACTAGCGGGATCCAGCTCCTACAATGAGCAGTTCTTC
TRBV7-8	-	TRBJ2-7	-	CASSFPDGTSYEQYF	TGTGCCAGCAGCTTCCCGGACGGGACCTCCTACGAGCAGTACTTC
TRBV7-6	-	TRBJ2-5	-	CASSLGNFTQETQYF	TGTGCCAGCAGCTTAGGAAACTTCACCCAAGAGACCCAGTACTTC
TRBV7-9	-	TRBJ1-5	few	CASSGDGFAIQPQHF	TGTGCCAGCAGCGGGGATGGATTCGCAATTCAGCCCCAGCATTTT
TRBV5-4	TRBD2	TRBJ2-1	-	CASTREGPPNEQFF	TGTGCCAGCACCCGGGAGGGGCCACCCAATGAGCAGTTCTTC
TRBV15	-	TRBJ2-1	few	CATSRATGEQFF	TGTGCCACCAGCCGGGCCACAGGGGAGCAGTTCTTC
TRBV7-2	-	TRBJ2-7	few	CASSLAFPGSSYEQYF	TGTGCCAGCAGCTTAGCGTTTCCCGGCTCCTCCTACGAGCAGTACTTC
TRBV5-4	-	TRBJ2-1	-	CAGGDRTYNEQFF	TGTGCCGGGGGGGACAGGACCTACAATGAGCAGTTCTTC
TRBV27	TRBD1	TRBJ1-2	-	CASRTGDDGYTF	TGTGCCAGCAGAACAGGGGACGATGGCTACACCTTC
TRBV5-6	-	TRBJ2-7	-	CASSFNGFEQYF	TGTGCCAGCAGCTTCAACGGTTTCGAGCAGTACTTC
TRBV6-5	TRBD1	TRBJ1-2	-	CASSYQGVGNYGYTF	TGTGCCAGCAGTTATCAGGGGGTCGGAAACTATGGCTACACCTTC
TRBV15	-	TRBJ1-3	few	CATSTGERNTIYF	TGTGCCACCAGCACAGGGGAAAGAAACACCATATATTTT
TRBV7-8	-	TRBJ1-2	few	CASSTRGQGANYGYTF	TGTGCCAGCAGCACCCGAGGACAAGGAGCTAACTATGGCTACACCTTC
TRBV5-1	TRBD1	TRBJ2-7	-	CATSTGGSNEQYF	TGCGCCACCTCGACAGGGGGCTCCAACGAGCAGTACTTC
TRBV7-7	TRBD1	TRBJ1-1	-	CASSPTPGTGGTEAFF	TGTGCCAGCAGCCCAACCCCCGGGACAGGGGGTACTGAAGCTTTCTTT
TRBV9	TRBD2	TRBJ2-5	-	CASSGSGGTTQETQYF	TGTGCCAGCAGTGGGAGCGGGGGGACCACCCAAGAGACCCAGTACTTC
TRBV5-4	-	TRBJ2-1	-	CASSLSRGDGEQFF	TGTGCCAGCAGCTTAAGCAGGGGGGATGGTGAGCAGTTCTTC
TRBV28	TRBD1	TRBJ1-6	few	CASSLSGTGLSLGSYNSPLHF	TGTGCCAGCAGTTTATCCGGGACAGGGTTATCGCTGGGCTCCTATAATTCACCCCTCCACTTT
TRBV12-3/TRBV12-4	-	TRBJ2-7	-	CASSLSGQRNEQYF	TGTGCCAGTAGTTTATCGGGACAAAGAAACGAGCAGTACTTC
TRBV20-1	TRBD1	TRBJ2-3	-	CSAKAGTGAEDSTDTQYF	TGCAGTGCTAAAGCAGGGACAGGGGCGGAAGATAGCACAGATACGCAGTATTTT
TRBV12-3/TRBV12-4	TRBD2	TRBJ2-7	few	CASSYPGSGGGSYEQYF	TGTGCCAGCAGCTACCCGGGATCGGGGGGTGGTAGTTACGAGCAGTACTTC
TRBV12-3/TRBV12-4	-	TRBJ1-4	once	CASSLDSGIEEKLFF	TGTGCCAGCAGTTTAGATTCAGGGATAGAGGAAAAACTGTTTTTT
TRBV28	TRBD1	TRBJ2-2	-	CASSLIGTGDTGELFF	TGTGCCAGCAGTTTAATCGGGACAGGGGACACCGGGGAGCTGTTTTTT
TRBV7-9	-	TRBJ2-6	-	CASSYGANVLTF	TGTGCCAGCAGCTATGGGGCCAACGTCCTGACTTTC
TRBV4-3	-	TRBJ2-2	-	CASSQVWAGAASTGELFF	TGCGCCAGCAGCCAAGTGTGGGCCGGGGCAGCGAGCACCGGGGAGCTGTTTTTT
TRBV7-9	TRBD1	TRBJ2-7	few	CASSYSGTGSREQYF	TGTGCCAGCAGCTACTCCGGGACAGGGTCGCGAGAGCAGTACTTC
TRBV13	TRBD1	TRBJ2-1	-	CASSLGQGSGKQFF	TGTGCCAGCAGCCTAGGACAGGGCTCTGGGAAGCAGTTCTTC
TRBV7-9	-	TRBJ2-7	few	CASSPGGAPYEQYF	TGTGCCAGCAGCCCAGGTGGAGCTCCCTACGAGCAGTACTTC
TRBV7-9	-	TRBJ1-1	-	CASSLVWANTEAFF	TGTGCCAGCAGCTTAGTCTGGGCGAACACTGAAGCTTTCTTT
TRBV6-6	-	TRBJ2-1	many	CASSYSRGGNNEQFF	TGTGCCAGCAGTTACTCGAGGGGTGGCAACAATGAGCAGTTCTTC
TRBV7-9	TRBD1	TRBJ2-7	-	CASRAPGQGTEQYF	TGTGCCAGCAGAGCCCCGGGACAGGGGACCGAGCAGTACTTC
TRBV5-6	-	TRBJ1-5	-	CASSSVWGNQPQHF	TGTGCCAGCAGCTCGGTCTGGGGCAATCAGCCCCAGCATTTT
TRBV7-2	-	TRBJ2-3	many	CASSLMAGSTDTQYF	TGTGCCAGCAGCTTAATGGCGGGGAGCACAGATACGCAGTATTTT
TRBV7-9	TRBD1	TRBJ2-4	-	CASTSTGINIQYF	TGTGCCAGCACCTCGACAGGGATAAACATTCAGTACTTC
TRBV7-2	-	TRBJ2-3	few	CASRRSGGGHTDTQYF	TGTGCCAGCAGGAGATCTGGTGGGGGACACACAGATACGCAGTATTTT
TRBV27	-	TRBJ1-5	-	CASSLSRGSNQPQHF	TGTGCCAGCAGTTTATCAAGAGGAAGCAATCAGCCCCAGCATTTT